One TCR beta chain is described in this entry. The specificity of this receptor is unknown. No base quality information exists; no much larger clone differs at one position. This entry belongs to a study of T cell responses to AZD1222 COVID-19 vaccine (dated by TCRdb to the early 2020s). Study-level background: AZD1222 recipients whose second dose came at about 4 weeks and those whose second dose came at about 12 weeks were combined into one group, since spike-specific TCR depth and breadth did not differ between the two schedules. TCR sequencing covered some 250 trial participants: 200 to 220 given two doses of AZD1222 and around 25 given two doses of MenACWY control vaccine. Enrollment into the trials was organized by age into subgroups of 18-55, 56-69 and 70-plus years, and those subgroups contained roughly 150, 30 and 60 TCR-sequenced participants, respectively.

This specimen's time point label, interpreted: baseline before first vaccination. Vaccinee samples were obtained from the UK trials COV001 and COV002, which included a single-blind randomized controlled phase 2/3 trial of AZD1222 (ChAdOx1 nCoV-19) in healthy adults. For TCRbeta chain sequencing, PBMC samples were collected from trial participants at day 0 and at day 28 after the second dose. The CDR3 regions of human TCRbeta chains were analyzed by immunosequencing. On the study's bioinformatics: Repertoire TCRs were checked for matches against a reference library of SARS-CoV-2-specific TCRs that had been generated using the MIRA antigen-specificity platform. Breadth was defined as the fraction of unique TCRs that were SARS-CoV-2-associated, and depth was defined as the fraction of total T cells that were SARS-CoV-2-associated. Using the MIRA data, each spike-specific TCR was mapped to the spike region that the TCR reacts to and placed in a CD4 or CD8 class. Log10-transformed breadth and depth values were compared by one-way ANOVA with Sidak's multiple comparisons tests. TCRdb provides this immuneACCESS table in a form limited to in-frame rearrangements. Some clones are lacking; in checked studies, under half of them reflect an unresolved V gene, and why the rest are absent is not known. That table is the source of V, J and clone size, and D and trimming were worked out from the DNA. This sample has more than 50,000 clones in its table, and around 90% of those were observed once. The top ten constitute less than 2% of the sample.

The research as a whole found: Participants were mostly white British, with more females than males. The authors suggested clonal diversity may have been underestimated. Epitopes outside the regions mutated in the B.1.351 and B.1.1.7 variants were reportedly recognized by nearly half of the unique spike-specific TCRs. Conclusions about previously exposed vaccinees were limited because only six AZD1222 recipients were SARS-CoV-2 seropositive at baseline. The 56-69-year group was small, and its depth increase did not reach significance, likely because of low power. Because no day 14 peak-response samples were available, the repertoires could be characterized only after the peak T cell response. Vaccine-associated CD4 TCRs spanned the whole spike protein, with dominant responses in regions 160-218 and 743-854. A significant rise in spike-specific TCR breadth and depth was observed after two AZD1222 doses relative to day 0 and relative to MenACWY recipients.

The germline V gene provides CDR1 SGHTA and CDR2 FQGNSA. V is shortened by 1 base, J by 2 bases, and the region joining them spans 6 bases. The CDR3 runs 14 amino acids, cysteine and phenylalanine included. Of all the DNA, just the CDR3 is kept, 42 bases in frame from base 1. This material consisted of peripheral blood, taken on day 0 of AZD1222 vaccination. This TCR was sampled from an adult in good health. Recombination linked TRBV7-2 to TRBJ1-5; the D gene cannot be resolved reliably. The CDR3 reads CASSLVAGNQPQHF. The DNA is as follows: TGTGCCAGCAGCTTAGTTGCGGGCAATCAGCCCCAGCATTTT.